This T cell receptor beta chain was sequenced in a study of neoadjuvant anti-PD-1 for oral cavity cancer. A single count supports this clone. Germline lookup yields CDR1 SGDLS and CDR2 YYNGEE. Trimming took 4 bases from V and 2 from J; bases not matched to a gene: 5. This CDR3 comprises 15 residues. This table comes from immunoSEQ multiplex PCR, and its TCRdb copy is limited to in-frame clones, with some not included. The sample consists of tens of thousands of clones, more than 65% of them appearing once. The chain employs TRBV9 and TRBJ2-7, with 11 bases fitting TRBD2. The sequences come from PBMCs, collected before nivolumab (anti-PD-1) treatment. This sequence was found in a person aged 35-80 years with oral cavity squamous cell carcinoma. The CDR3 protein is CASSFSGGAPYEQYF. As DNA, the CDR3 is TGTGCCAGCAGCTTTAGCGGGGGGGCACCCTACGAGCAGTACTTC.